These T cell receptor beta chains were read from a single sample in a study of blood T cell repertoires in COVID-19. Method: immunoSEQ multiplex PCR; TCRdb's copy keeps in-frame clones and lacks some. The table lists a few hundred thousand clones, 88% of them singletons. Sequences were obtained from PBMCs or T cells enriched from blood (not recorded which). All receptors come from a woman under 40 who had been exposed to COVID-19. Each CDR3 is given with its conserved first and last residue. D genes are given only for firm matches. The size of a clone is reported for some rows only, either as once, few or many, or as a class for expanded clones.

CDR3: CASSQDLGAGQFF; DNA: TGCGCCAGCAGCCAAGATCTGGGGGCCGGGCAGTTCTTC; size: .; J: TRBJ2-1; V: TRBV4-1; D: .
CDR3: CASRLQGATEAFF; DNA: TGTGCCAGCAGACTACAGGGGGCCACTGAAGCTTTCTTT; size: .; J: TRBJ1-1; V: TRBV28; D: TRBD1
CDR3: CASSGRANTEAFF; DNA: TGTGCCAGCAGCGGCAGGGCGAACACTGAAGCTTTCTTT; size: .; J: TRBJ1-1; V: TRBV4-2; D: .
CDR3: CASSPVTSSYEQYF; DNA: TGTGCCAGCTCACCCGTGACTAGCTCCTACGAGCAGTACTTC; size: .; J: TRBJ2-7; V: TRBV18; D: .
CDR3: CASSPDRVTEAFF; DNA: TGTGCCAGCAGCCCCGACAGGGTCACTGAAGCTTTCTTT; size: .; J: TRBJ1-1; V: TRBV5-4; D: TRBD1
CDR3: CASSFGQGRPPNTIYF; DNA: TGTGCCAGCAGCTTCGGACAGGGGCGACCCCCAAACACCATATATTTT; size: .; J: TRBJ1-3; V: TRBV6-4; D: TRBD1
CDR3: CASSRLAGGPFRNEQFF; DNA: TGTGCCAGCAGCCGACTAGCGGGAGGGCCCTTCCGGAATGAGCAGTTCTTC; size: .; J: TRBJ2-1; V: TRBV14; D: TRBD2
CDR3: CASSPPGNQPQHF; DNA: TGTGCCAGCAGTCCTCCGGGCAATCAGCCCCAGCATTTT; size: .; J: TRBJ1-5; V: TRBV28; D: .
CDR3: CASSIQGNTEAFF; DNA: TGTGCCAGCAGCATACAGGGGAACACTGAAGCTTTCTTT; size: .; J: TRBJ1-1; V: TRBV7-3; D: .
CDR3: CAWSQGTGEYEQYF; DNA: TGTGCCTGGAGTCAGGGGACAGGGGAATACGAGCAGTACTTC; size: once; J: TRBJ2-7; V: TRBV30; D: TRBD1
CDR3: CASSQDGTSGIYNEQFF; DNA: TGCGCCAGCAGCCAAGATGGGACTAGCGGGATATACAATGAGCAGTTCTTC; size: .; J: TRBJ2-1; V: TRBV4-1; D: TRBD2
CDR3: CASSFTAGGNEKLFF; DNA: TGTGCCAGCAGTTTCACGGCAGGAGGAAATGAAAAACTGTTTTTT; size: .; J: TRBJ1-4; V: TRBV28; D: .
CDR3: CASSVGRAGSYEQYF; DNA: TGTGCCAGCAGCGTAGGCAGAGCGGGATCCTACGAGCAGTACTTC; size: .; J: TRBJ2-7; V: TRBV9; D: TRBD2
CDR3: CASSLFAGEPYEQYF; DNA: TGTGCCAGCAGTTTATTCGCAGGGGAGCCCTACGAGCAGTACTTC; size: .; J: TRBJ2-7; V: TRBV27; D: .
CDR3: CASSPGTYSGNTIYF; DNA: TGTGCCAGCAGTCCCGGGACATACTCTGGAAACACCATATATTTT; size: .; J: TRBJ1-3; V: TRBV28; D: .
CDR3: CASSGLGYNEQFF; DNA: TGTGCCAGCAGTGGACTAGGTTACAATGAGCAGTTCTTC; size: .; J: TRBJ2-1; V: TRBV27; D: TRBD2
CDR3: CASSSDRLYEQYF; DNA: TGTGCCAGCAGCTCAGACAGGTTATACGAGCAGTACTTC; size: .; J: TRBJ2-7; V: TRBV27; D: .
CDR3: CASSLGGQSSYEQYF; DNA: TGTGCCAGCAGTTTAGGGGGACAGAGCTCCTACGAGCAGTACTTC; size: .; J: TRBJ2-7; V: TRBV27; D: TRBD1
CDR3: CASRDATWGENTIYF; DNA: TGTGCCAGCAGGGACGCTACATGGGGCGAAAACACCATATATTTT; size: .; J: TRBJ1-3; V: TRBV28; D: .
CDR3: CASSAGTLEKLFF; DNA: TGCGCCAGCAGTGCGGGGACACTCGAAAAACTGTTTTTT; size: .; J: TRBJ1-4; V: TRBV10-1; D: .
CDR3: CASSLGAGLSPYNEQFF; DNA: TGTGCCAGCAGCTTAGGAGCGGGGCTGAGTCCCTACAATGAGCAGTTCTTC; size: .; J: TRBJ2-1; V: TRBV7-3; D: TRBD2
CDR3: CASSLQGVGEQYF; DNA: TGTGCCAGCAGCTTGCAAGGGGTGGGGGAGCAGTACTTC; size: .; J: TRBJ2-7; V: TRBV5-5; D: .
CDR3: CASSESSGIYEQYF; DNA: TGCGCCAGCAGTGAGTCTTCGGGGATCTACGAGCAGTACTTC; size: .; J: TRBJ2-7; V: TRBV10-1; D: .
CDR3: CASSIPGQRFHTGELFF; DNA: TGTGCCAGCAGTATACCGGGACAGCGATTCCACACCGGGGAGCTGTTTTTT; size: .; J: TRBJ2-2; V: TRBV5-6; D: TRBD1
CDR3: CSASETGAPQHF; DNA: TGCAGTGCTAGTGAGACAGGGGCGCCCCAGCATTTT; size: .; J: TRBJ1-5; V: TRBV20-1; D: TRBD1
CDR3: CASSQSTGDGYTF; DNA: TGCGCCAGCAGCCAATCGACAGGGGACGGCTACACCTTC; size: .; J: TRBJ1-2; V: TRBV5-1; D: TRBD1
CDR3: CASSVTGPTDTQYF; DNA: TGCGCCAGCAGCGTGACAGGTCCCACAGATACGCAGTATTTT; size: .; J: TRBJ2-3; V: TRBV5-1; D: .
CDR3: CASSLGDFEETQYF; DNA: TGCGCCAGCAGCTTGGGGGACTTCGAAGAGACCCAGTACTTC; size: .; J: TRBJ2-5; V: TRBV5-1; D: .
CDR3: CASSPWTSTDTQYF; DNA: TGTGCCAGCAGTCCCTGGACTAGCACAGATACGCAGTATTTT; size: .; J: TRBJ2-3; V: TRBV28; D: .
CDR3: CASSYGGLAFF; DNA: TGTGCCAGCAGTTACGGCGGTCTGGCTTTCTTT; size: .; J: TRBJ1-1; V: TRBV6-5; D: .
CDR3: CASKGAGTVGNQPQHF; DNA: TGTGCCAGCAAAGGGGCAGGAACAGTGGGCAATCAGCCCCAGCATTTT; size: .; J: TRBJ1-5; V: TRBV6-6; D: .
CDR3: CARVRDRGRGSNQPQHF; DNA: TGTGCCAGAGTCCGGGACAGGGGGCGCGGGAGCAATCAGCCCCAGCATTTT; size: .; J: TRBJ1-5; V: TRBV6-4; D: TRBD1
CDR3: CASSIGRDTEAFF; DNA: TGTGCCAGTAGTATAGGCAGGGACACTGAAGCTTTCTTT; size: .; J: TRBJ1-1; V: TRBV19; D: .
CDR3: CASSTPTGGDTEAFF; DNA: TGTGCCAGCAGCACTCCGACAGGTGGGGACACTGAAGCTTTCTTT; size: .; J: TRBJ1-1; V: TRBV7-8; D: .
CDR3: CASSYPLGQIYNEQFF; DNA: TGCGCCAGCAGCTACCCCCTGGGACAGATCTACAATGAGCAGTTCTTC; size: once; J: TRBJ2-1; V: TRBV5-1; D: TRBD1
CDR3: CASSLGVVGLDSEQFF; DNA: TGCGCCAGCAGCTTGGGGGTAGTAGGACTAGATAGTGAGCAGTTCTTC; size: few; J: TRBJ2-1; V: TRBV5-1; D: TRBD2
CDR3: CASSLSAPFRGRTGELFF; DNA: TGTGCCAGCAGTTTATCCGCTCCGTTTAGGGGCCGAACCGGGGAGCTGTTTTTT; size: .; J: TRBJ2-2; V: TRBV27; D: .
CDR3: CASSLTGRFEAFF; DNA: TGTGCCAGCAGTCTAACGGGGAGATTTGAAGCTTTCTTT; size: .; J: TRBJ1-1; V: TRBV6-5; D: .
CDR3: CASRRGFNEKLFF; DNA: TGTGCCAGTAGACGGGGATTTAATGAAAAACTGTTTTTT; size: few; J: TRBJ1-4; V: TRBV12-3/TRBV12-4; D: .
CDR3: CASSLSQISGNTIYF; DNA: TGTGCCAGCAGTTTAAGTCAGATCTCTGGAAACACCATATATTTT; size: .; J: TRBJ1-3; V: TRBV28; D: .
CDR3: CASSLSQGAGDTQYF; DNA: TGTGCCAGCAGTTTATCCCAGGGGGCGGGAGATACGCAGTATTTT; size: .; J: TRBJ2-3; V: TRBV28; D: TRBD1
CDR3: CASSLGMAGAFF; DNA: TGTGCCAGCTCACTAGGTATGGCGGGAGCTTTCTTT; size: few; J: TRBJ1-1; V: TRBV18; D: .
CDR3: CASSLVSGRGDEQFF; DNA: TGTGCCAGCAGCTTAGTTAGCGGGAGAGGCGATGAGCAGTTCTTC; size: .; J: TRBJ2-1; V: TRBV11-3; D: TRBD2
CDR3: CASSLVGGSYGYTF; DNA: TGTGCCAGCAGCTTAGTGGGGGGATCCTATGGCTACACCTTC; size: .; J: TRBJ1-2; V: TRBV11-3; D: .
CDR3: CASSSGTALNTGELFF; DNA: TGTGCCAGCAGCTCTGGGACAGCTCTGAACACCGGGGAGCTGTTTTTT; size: .; J: TRBJ2-2; V: TRBV7-3; D: TRBD1
CDR3: CASSEFGGEGQPQHF; DNA: TGTGCCAGCAGTGAATTCGGAGGAGAAGGTCAGCCCCAGCATTTT; size: .; J: TRBJ1-5; V: TRBV25-1; D: .